Reported below is one T cell receptor (beta chain). Germline CDR1 is LNHNV and CDR2 is YYDKDF (reference sequence). The length of the CDR3 is 16 residues. V gave up 1 base and J gave up 8 bases; unmatched junction bases: 10. This sample was taken from a study of blood T cell repertoires in COVID-19. Clones were read by immunoSEQ multiplex PCR, and TCRdb kept only the in-frame ones, dropping some. The sample has approximately 170,000 clones; under 90% are singletons. In Cohort 3, a recovered donor had either two negative PCRs, clearance, or symptom resolution. Sequenced sample: PBMCs or T cells enriched from blood (not recorded which). The chain uses TRBV15 and TRBJ1-4, with 7 positions matching TRBD1. This clonotype was obtained from a woman aged 45-60 years who had recovered from COVID-19. The CDR3 DNA reads TGTGCCACCAGCAGAGGGGACAGCCTTTCGGGAGAAAAACTGTTTTTT. Its protein product is CATSRGDSLSGEKLFF.